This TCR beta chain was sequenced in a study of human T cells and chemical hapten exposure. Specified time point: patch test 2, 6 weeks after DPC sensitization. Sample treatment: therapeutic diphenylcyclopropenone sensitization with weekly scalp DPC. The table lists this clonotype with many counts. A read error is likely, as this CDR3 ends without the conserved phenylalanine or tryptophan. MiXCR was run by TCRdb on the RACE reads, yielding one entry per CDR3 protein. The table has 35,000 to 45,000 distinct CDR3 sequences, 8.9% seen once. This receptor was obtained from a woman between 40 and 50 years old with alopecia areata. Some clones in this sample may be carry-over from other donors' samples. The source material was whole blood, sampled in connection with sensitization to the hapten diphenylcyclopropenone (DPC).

The CDR3 DNA reads TGTGCCAGCAGCTACGACAGGGGGCGAGATGGCTACACCCTC. Amino acids: CASSYDRGRDGYTL. This chain connects TRBV2 to TRBJ1-2; 10 nucleotides align to TRBD1. Germline lookup yields CDR1 SNHLY and CDR2 FYNNEI. The CDR3 is 14 residues long. Trimming at V came to 6 bases and at J to 6 bases, leaving 7 bases not matched to a gene.